The T cell receptor beta chain under discussion was sequenced for a study of T cells in Graves' hyperthyroidism and ophthalmopathy. Whole-study context: Blood was drawn when the patient was first diagnosed and still untreated. Notes on the study in general: Within blood appeared most thyroid clonotypes that had expanded above 0.001.

A patient was excluded if there was uncontrolled infection, other autoimmune disease, pregnancy or lactation. What was amplified from RNA transcripts were TCR beta CDR3 regions. First-round RT-PCR of the TCR CDR3 relied on the HTBI primer set. In TCRdb, the multiplex PCR reads were re-called with MiXCR into one record per CDR3 protein. Of over 350,000 distinct CDR3 sequences in the sample, less than 20% were seen once. The CDR3 has 12 amino acids. Germline CDR1 and CDR2: DFQATT and SNEGSKA (reference sequence). This clonotype has a count of ten or more. Its antigen is undetermined. Sequenced input: blood. The source of this sequence is a young man with Graves' ophthalmopathy. This chain uses TRBV20-1 with TRBJ2-7, with a possible D match to TRBD2 (6 bases). CDR3 coding DNA: TGCACCGCCCAGGAGGGGTCCTACGAGCAGTACTTC. Translation: CTAQEGSYEQYF.